One T cell receptor beta chain is described in this entry. This CDR3 is 15 amino acids long. V was trimmed by 4 bases and J by 1 base, leaving 14 bases between them. CDR1 is DFQATT, CDR2 SNEGSKA, per germline (reference sequence). Time point noted: patch test 2, 6 weeks after DPC sensitization. The treatment is: therapeutic diphenylcyclopropenone sensitization with weekly scalp DPC. People who gave samples had alopecia, were 18 to 70 years old, and were suitable for DPC. Unique molecular identifiers were attached to individual cDNA molecules within the library. TCRdb analysed the RACE reads with MiXCR anew, one entry per CDR3 protein. The table records over 85,000 distinct CDR3 sequences, 7.5% to 10% of them present only once. These data belong to a study of human T cells and chemical hapten exposure.

The V and J genes are TRBV20-1 and TRBJ1-5; a possible D gene is TRBD1 (5 bases). The source of this sequence is a woman aged 40 to 50 with alopecia areata. Some clones in this sample may be carry-over from other donors' samples. The specimen was whole blood, collected in connection with sensitization to the hapten diphenylcyclopropenone (DPC). This CDR3 reads CSANGGALSNQPQHF. The CDR3, as DNA: TGCAGTGCTAACGGGGGTGCATTAAGCAATCAGCCCCAGCATTTT.